This T cell receptor (beta chain) stems from a study of shared clonotypes between healthy human individuals. Findings and limits, study-wide: Generally, naive subsets (rather than memory subsets) showed larger estimated richness.

Sorted-subset replicate PCR reactions contained roughly 190 ng DNA, corresponding to approximately 30,000 T cell genomes. TCRdb's table, derived via immunoSEQ multiplex PCR, lists solely in-frame clones and lacks some. The repertoire includes some 1.4 million clones, 96% of them detected once, and 1.2% sits in the top ten. All donors were healthy HIV-negative adults lacking recent acute infections or vaccinations. CD45RA-negative memory and CD45RA+ naive subsets were split from the CD4+ cells. V lost 4 bases to trimming and J lost 5 bases, with 15 bases between them. Germline CDR1 and CDR2: LGHNA and YNFKEQ. CDR3 length: 15 residues. The sample holds one count of this clone. Its antigen is still unknown.

Material: naive CD4+ T cells sorted from blood. The subset: CD45RA+ positively selected. The rearrangement uses TRBV4-2 and TRBJ2-1; unclear D gene. The clonotype originates from a man aged 25-45 years in good health. The DNA for the CDR3 is TGTGCCAGCAGCCCAGGTGGGTTAGCCAACAATGAGCAGTTCTTC. It encodes CASSPGGLANNEQFF.